This TCR beta chain appears in the sequencing data of a study of OX40 agonist ivuxolimab in advanced cancers. Overall study: A male proportion of 82.7% was recorded, with mean age 60 years and range about 23 to 90.

The study's findings and limits: The expanded peripheral T cells' antigen specificity was not determined. Relative to CD4+, CD8+ T cells held more expanded clones on average. Certain nonresponders additionally had low normalized T-cell clonal expansion.

Comment on this clone: Antigen specificity is unknown.

TCRdb's copy holds only in-frame clones and misses some; the assay was immunoSEQ multiplex PCR. The sample has around 100,000 clones; around nine tenths are singletons. The V gene's germline CDR1 is SNHLY and CDR2 FYNNEI. Trimming took 10 bases from V and 2 from J, leaving 17 bases between them. The CDR3 covers 14 residues. This TCR came from an adult with an advanced solid tumor such as melanoma, head and neck, liver or kidney cancer. The sample in question was CD4+ or CD8+ T cells sorted from blood, obtained in a trial of the OX40 agonist ivuxolimab. This chain links TRBV2 with TRBJ1-2, with a weak D call TRBD1 (5 bases). This CDR3 is CATAAQGANYGYTF. The CDR3 DNA follows: TGTGCCACCGCGGCGCAGGGCGCGAACTATGGCTACACCTTC.